The clone carrying this T cell receptor beta chain was counted only a few times. TCRdb ran MiXCR on the 5' RACE reads and lists one entry per CDR3 protein. The sample contains under 400,000 distinct CDR3 sequences, 7% to 9.5% of which appear only once. The data derive from a study of identical twins. This CDR3 contains 15 residues. V lost 1 base to trimming and J lost 2 bases, with 14 bases between them. Germline V gives CDR1 DFQATT, CDR2 SNEGSKA (reference sequence). This clonotype originated in a woman aged 50 to 60 in good health. Material: naive T cells sorted from blood. The chain uses TRBV20-1 and TRBJ1-2; a weak D match, TRBD1 (5 bases). This CDR3 reads CSARVPSAGNYGYTF. The CDR3 bases are TGCAGTGCTAGAGTCCCGTCGGCAGGGAACTATGGCTACACCTTC.